These T cell receptor beta chains were read from a single sample in a study of blood T cell repertoires in COVID-19. Generated by immunoSEQ multiplex PCR, the TCRdb table keeps only in-frame clones and is missing some. The sample carries about 55,000 clones, approximately 90% recorded once. Sequences were obtained from peripheral blood. Receptors were obtained from a man in his 60s with acute or convalescent COVID-19. Both conserved end residues are part of each CDR3. D genes are given only for firm matches.

j_call v_call d_call cdr3_aa
TRBJ2-7 TRBV7-6 TRBD1 CASSRDRGREQYF
TRBJ1-2 TRBV4-3 TRBD1 CASSQERQGLYGYTF
TRBJ1-5 TRBV24-1 TRBD1 CAASGTGGNQPQHF
TRBJ2-2 TRBV29-1 . CSVRGSGNTGELFF
TRBJ2-7 TRBV30 TRBD2 CAWQTSGSYEQYF
TRBJ2-4 TRBV5-4 TRBD1 CASSLGQGTDKNIQYF
TRBJ2-6 TRBV7-3 . CASSLQRGGANVLTF
TRBJ2-2 TRBV30 . CAWSSSNTGELFF
TRBJ1-2 TRBV9 TRBD1 CASSTLRQGPGYGYTF
TRBJ2-4 TRBV19 . CASSIVLGVAKNIQYF
TRBJ2-7 TRBV9 TRBD2 CASSRGLAGPYEQYF
TRBJ1-2 TRBV19 . CASSRFVGGTDYGYTF
TRBJ1-5 TRBV18 . CASSLGPNQPQHF
TRBJ2-1 TRBV10-3 TRBD2 CAISRTSGRGGYNEQFF
TRBJ2-5 TRBV5-1 TRBD1 CASTDPGQQETQYF
TRBJ2-1 TRBV9 TRBD2 CASNRASGLGEQFF
TRBJ2-7 TRBV6-2/TRBV6-3 . CASSLTGNYEQYF
TRBJ1-6 TRBV18 TRBD1 CASSLELGQYNSPLHF
TRBJ2-7 TRBV9 . CASSVGNRVYEQYF
TRBJ2-2 TRBV7-2 TRBD2 CASSSRTSGSSTGELFF
TRBJ1-5 TRBV4-3 TRBD1 CASSQDQGQSNQPQHF
TRBJ2-3 TRBV7-3 . CASSLNRADTQYF
TRBJ2-3 TRBV12-5 TRBD2 CASGSGLAGVQTDTQYF
TRBJ2-5 TRBV29-1 TRBD2 CSALSSTSGQETQYF
TRBJ1-2 TRBV28 . CASSSWQRGNYGYTF
TRBJ2-1 TRBV5-1 TRBD2 CASSFPTSGRANNEQFF
TRBJ1-3 TRBV28 TRBD1 CASGGQAPGNTIYF
TRBJ2-5 TRBV27 TRBD2 CASSPFIMREGRETQYF
TRBJ2-1 TRBV24-1 TRBD1 CATSEADRYNEQFF
TRBJ1-1 TRBV29-1 . CSVTTVVNTEAFF
TRBJ2-7 TRBV2 . CASSHDRSSYEQYF
TRBJ1-1 TRBV6-1 TRBD1 CASSEPGQGLLGTEAFF
TRBJ1-1 TRBV19 . CASSRDTDTEAFF
TRBJ2-2 TRBV7-8 TRBD1 CASSLGKPGQTNTGELFF
TRBJ1-5 TRBV7-9 . CASSNKGSGQPQHF
TRBJ2-7 TRBV6-5 . CASSYDRNSYEQYF
TRBJ1-1 TRBV5-1 . CASSSGQGMNTEAFF
TRBJ1-2 TRBV27 . CAIRGGYGYTF
TRBJ1-5 TRBV28 . CASSFSGQSYPNQPQHF
TRBJ2-5 TRBV25-1 TRBD2 CATSDSGRVETQYF
TRBJ2-1 TRBV9 TRBD1 CASSVDPDRGFEQFF
TRBJ1-4 TRBV5-4 . CASSMTGINEKLFF
TRBJ2-7 TRBV4-3 . CSQGGVSYEQYF
TRBJ1-2 TRBV28 TRBD1 CASSLERYKGQGALFYGYTF
TRBJ2-5 TRBV6-5 . CASRGRSGEETQYF
TRBJ2-5 TRBV4-3 . CASSPTLTEETQYF
TRBJ2-7 TRBV24-1 . CATSDDSSEQYF
TRBJ1-5 TRBV18 TRBD1 CASSLGQHRTEPQHF
TRBJ1-5 TRBV19 . CASSISPGRGSNQPQHF
TRBJ2-1 TRBV5-4 . CASSPEVLPREQFF
TRBJ1-1 TRBV6-5 . CASRDLQLGRTEAFF
TRBJ1-4 TRBV28 . CASRRSGVDEKLFF
TRBJ2-1 TRBV11-3 . CASSSQERLNEQFF
TRBJ1-1 TRBV6-5 TRBD1 CASSHTDRGTEAFF
TRBJ2-1 TRBV15 TRBD2 CATSRDRSGRADEQFF
TRBJ2-6 TRBV19 TRBD2 CASSIDGLVGANVLTF